This T cell receptor (beta chain) derives from a study of blood T cell repertoires in COVID-19 (TCRdb year 2020). Context from the whole study: Samples from collaborators originated in the United States, Italy and Spain and spanned both the acute and convalescent phases of COVID-19. The samples were drawn from the first 160 participants of the ongoing ImmuneRACE study and from roughly 1,300 subjects provided by 6 global collaborators. Where HLA class I and class II types were available, the types were taken from metadata supplied by the sample provider, not from assay-based typing. Deeply sampled blood TCRbeta repertoires from subjects exposed to, actively infected with, or recovered from COVID-19 were included in the dataset. The repertoires were released in a freely available public database intended as a resource for research on the immune response to SARS-CoV-2. The sample metadata nearly always contained a de-identified subject ID, COVID-19 status, age in years and sex. The material from the prospective study consisted of cDNA or gDNA derived from T cells, B-cell-depleted T cells, or PBMCs. General conclusions and limits of the study: The amount of clinical and demographic metadata varied by source and participant and was provided uncurated.

At one collaborating source in Seattle, patients were enrolled during active infection and were followed longitudinally through the course of disease. Whole blood was collected in K2EDTA tubes by collaborating institutions according to the institutions' own protocols. For TCRbeta analysis, collaborators shipped samples in one of three forms: frozen whole blood, isolated PBMCs, or DNA extracted from either of those sample types. The immunoSEQ Assay, a bias-controlled multiplex PCR, was used to amplify TCRbeta CDR3 regions from genomic DNA. In the paper's pipeline: Within the assay, amplification of reference gene primers was used to estimate how many nucleated cells each sample contained. To quantify the absolute abundance of each unique TCRbeta CDR3 rearrangement, sequence reads were collapsed and filtered. For each sample, productive Simpson clonality was calculated by taking the square root of Simpson's diversity index across productive rearrangements. In its TCRdb copy, this immuneACCESS table keeps in-frame sequences only and misses some clones. Where compared with another copy, unresolved V genes explain less than half of these, and the others have no known cause. V and J calls and clone size are as listed in that table; D and trimming were resolved from the DNA. A total of about 180,000 clones appear in this sample, 70% to 90% of them only once. The biggest ten clones account for roughly 18% of the sample.

CDR1 and CDR2 (KGHSH, LQKENI) derive from the germline V gene. From the cysteine up to the phenylalanine, the CDR3 has a length of 15 residues. The read is trimmed to its CDR3 DNA, 45 bases read in frame from base 1. The germline ends are 13 bases apart after V is trimmed by 3 bases and J by 4 bases. Of note for this clone: The antigen it binds to is not known. Base qualities are not at hand, and no much larger clone is one base apart.

This clonotype originated in a person aged 70 to 80 with COVID-19, enrolled during active disease. Sequencing was done on a sample of peripheral blood. Recombination linked TRBV18 to TRBJ2-1; the D gene is perhaps TRBD2, from 5 matching bases. The DNA sequence follows: TGTGCCAGCTCACCTCGACTACTGGGTTACAATGAGCAGTTCTTC. This gives the protein CASSPRLLGYNEQFF.